This passage covers 15 T cell receptor beta chains from one sample sequenced in a study of brain T cells in children with intractable seizures. The method was immunoSEQ multiplex PCR; TCRdb's version includes in-frame clones alone and lacks a portion of them. Of about 120,000 clones in the sample, under 95% were seen once. The source was peripheral blood, collected at surgery. Receptors originate from a boy under two years old with hemimegalencephaly and intractable seizures.

This chain uses TRBV7-2 with TRBJ2-7; the D gene is possibly TRBD1 (5 bases). Trimming left V 3 bases short and J 4 bases short, with 16 bases between. The length of the CDR3 is 15 residues. CDR1 SGHTA and CDR2 FQGNSA come from the germline V gene. This CDR3 is CASSLVAAGNYEQYF. DNA for the CDR3: TGTGCCAGCAGCTTGGTCGCTGCAGGGAATTACGAGCAGTACTTC.

The chain recombines TRBV29-1 with TRBJ2-1, with no clear D. There are 14 residues in the CDR3. The germline V gene has CDR1 SQVTM and CDR2 ANQGSEA. Trimming stripped 1 base from V and 0 bases from J, with 7 bases between. CDR3 bases: TGCAGCGTTGAAGGGCTCCTCTCCTACAATGAGCAGTTCTTC. Translation: CSVEGLLSYNEQFF.

This chain links TRBV11-2 with TRBJ2-7, with 9 nucleotides matching TRBD1. J gave up 6 bases and V 4 bases, and 10 bases lay outside the gene matches. The CDR3 consists of 15 residues. CDR1 is SGHAT and CDR2 is FQNNGV in the germline V gene. CDR3 sequence reads: CASSSLRDRVFEQYF. The CDR3 nucleotides are TGTGCCAGCAGCTCGCTCCGGGACAGGGTCTTCGAGCAGTACTTC.

This clone has a single count. The chain recombines TRBV5-1 with TRBJ2-1; 13 bases align to TRBD2. CDR1 is SGHRS and CDR2 is YFSETQ in the germline V gene. The CDR3 runs to 15 residues. V trimming: 2 bases; J trimming: 8 bases; junction bases outside the gene matches: 4. The CDR3 DNA is TGCGCCAGCAGCTTAGGACTAGCGGGAGTCGATGAGCAGTTCTTC. It translates to CASSLGLAGVDEQFF.

In its sample, this clone ranks as medium-sized. The V and J genes are TRBV6-2 or TRBV6-3 and TRBJ2-5, with D unclear. There are 12 residues in the CDR3. The V gene's germline CDR1 is MNHEY and CDR2 SVGEGT. Trimming shortened V by 2 bases and J by 3 bases, and 4 bases separated the two germline ends. The CDR3 nucleotides read TGTGCCAGCAGTTACCCCGAAGAGACCCAGTACTTC. It is translated as CASSYPEETQYF.

This clone appeared a single time. J is TRBJ2-1 and V is TRBV24-1, with 8 bases aligning to TRBD2. Trimming at V came to 4 bases and at J to 7 bases, leaving 5 bases not matched to a gene. In germline, CDR1 is KGHDR, CDR2 SFDVKD. The CDR3 sequence is 14 residues long. The CDR3 DNA is TGTGCCACCAGTGACCAGCGGGAGACGAATGAGCAGTTCTTC. Protein sequence: CATSDQRETNEQFF.

The chain uses TRBV11-3 and TRBJ2-3; weak D call: TRBD2 (6 bases). The germline V and J ends were trimmed by 4 bases and 4 bases, with 15 bases remaining between them. The V gene's germline CDR1 is SGHNT and CDR2 YENEEA. CDR3 size: 15 residues. CDR3 bases: TGTGCCAGCAGCTCGAAGGAGGGCCGAGCAGATACGCAGTATTTT. This encodes CASSSKEGRADTQYF.

This CDR3 is CASSPGRTDEQYF. Written as DNA, the CDR3 is TGTGCCAGCAGCCCCGGGAGAACCGACGAGCAGTACTTC. The J gene is TRBJ2-7, the V gene TRBV9, with D possibly being TRBD2 (6 bases). Germline CDR1 reads SGDLS; CDR2 reads YYNGEE. V shed 4 bases and J shed 5 bases, with 13 bases lying between them. The length of the CDR3 is 13 residues.

The CDR3 DNA is TGTGCCAGCAGTGCGCCAAATGAAAAACTGTTTTTT. Amino acid sequence: CASSAPNEKLFF. The V gene is TRBV6-4, the J gene TRBJ1-4, with D unresolved. The germline V and J ends were trimmed by 4 bases and 5 bases, with 5 bases remaining between them. This CDR3 region has 12 residues. Germline loops: CDR1 MRHNA, CDR2 SNTAGT.

Written as DNA, the CDR3 is TGTGCCAGCAGCCAAGGGGCCCATGAGCAGTTCTTC. Protein: CASSQGAHEQFF. The V gene is TRBV11-2, the J gene TRBJ2-1; possibly TRBD1 for D (5 bases). V was clipped by 5 bases and J by 8 bases, with 10 bases between them. Germline-derived CDR1 and CDR2 are SGHAT and FQNNGV. This CDR3 is 12 amino acids long. The whole variable domain, filled in from reference TRBV11-2 and TRBJ2-1, reads EAGVAQSPRYKIIEKRQSVAFWCNPISGHATLYWYQQILGQGPKLLIQFQNNGVVDDSQLPKDRFSAERLKGVDSTLKIQPAKLEDSAVYLCASSQGAHEQFFGPGTRLTVL.

This chain uses TRBV2 with TRBJ2-6; D ambiguous. Trimming cost V 2 bases and J 1 base, with 6 bases left between them. CDR1 and CDR2 from the germline V gene are SNHLY and FYNNEI. There are 15 residues in the CDR3. The CDR3 is CASSEPRSGANVLTF. Here the CDR3 DNA reads TGTGCCAGCAGTGAACCCAGGTCTGGGGCCAACGTCCTGACTTTC.

The chain uses TRBV6-2 or TRBV6-3 and TRBJ2-7; 11 nucleotides agree with TRBD1. CDR3 size: 15 residues. The V gene's germline CDR1 is MNHEY and CDR2 SVGEGT. V lost 3 bases to trimming and J lost 3 bases; unmatched junction nucleotides: 4. Here the CDR3 reads CASSYLGTGGYEQYF. The CDR3 DNA reads as TGTGCCAGCAGTTATCTGGGGACAGGGGGCTACGAGCAGTACTTC.

This sequence joins TRBV9 and TRBJ1-2; D is undetermined. V was trimmed by 4 bases and J by 0 bases, leaving 10 bases between them. Germline loops: CDR1 SGDLS, CDR2 YYNGEE. The CDR3 has 14 amino acids. The CDR3 protein is CASSRTEANYGYTF. The CDR3 DNA is TGTGCCAGCAGCAGGACCGAAGCTAACTATGGCTACACCTTC.

The chain is built from TRBV28 and TRBJ1-4; D is possibly TRBD1 (5 bases). V dropped 3 bases and J dropped 8 bases, with 7 bases sitting between them. CDR1 is MDHEN and CDR2 is SYDVKM in the germline V gene. The CDR3 has 12 amino acids. The CDR3 bases are TGTGCCAGCAGTTTTAGGGGCGAAAAACTGTTTTTT. Translated, it gives CASSFRGEKLFF.

The chain combines TRBV7-3 with TRBJ2-1; 8 bases align to TRBD2. V trimming: 2 bases; J trimming: 10 bases; junction bases outside the gene matches: 10. The CDR3 length is 15 residues. The germline V gene encodes CDR1 SGHTA and CDR2 FQGTGA. CDR3 in DNA: TGTGCCAGCAGCTTAGGGCTAGCGGGCCCACGGGAGCAGTTCTTC. Translated: CASSLGLAGPREQFF.